The 2 T cell receptor beta chains below all came from one sample that was sequenced in a study of cytomegalovirus exposure and HLA in healthy donors. The PCR made use of 60 Vbeta and 13 Jbeta primers. TCRdb's copy holds only in-frame clones and misses some; the assay was immunoSEQ multiplex PCR. The sample records some 180,000 clones, roughly 85% being singletons. Sequenced input: PBMCs. All receptors come from a woman aged 30 to 39 in good health and CMV-seropositive.

The chain joins TRBV29-1 to TRBJ1-1; D remains unclear. The V and J ends lost 6 bases and 8 bases respectively, with 10 bases between them. CDR3 length: 10 amino acids. Germline V gives CDR1 SQVTM, CDR2 ANQGSEA. Here the CDR3 DNA reads TGCAGCGTCCCCTCGGGAGAAGCTTTCTTT. It yields the protein CSVPSGEAFF.

The V gene is TRBV6-1, the J gene TRBJ1-1, with D tentatively TRBD1 (5 bases). The CDR3 consists of 15 residues. V shed 7 bases and J shed 0 bases, with 15 bases lying between them. Germline V gives CDR1 MNHNS, CDR2 SASEGT. CDR3 amino acids: CASKPGHTMNTEAFF. In DNA, the CDR3 is TGTGCCAGCAAGCCCGGACACACTATGAACACTGAAGCTTTCTTT.